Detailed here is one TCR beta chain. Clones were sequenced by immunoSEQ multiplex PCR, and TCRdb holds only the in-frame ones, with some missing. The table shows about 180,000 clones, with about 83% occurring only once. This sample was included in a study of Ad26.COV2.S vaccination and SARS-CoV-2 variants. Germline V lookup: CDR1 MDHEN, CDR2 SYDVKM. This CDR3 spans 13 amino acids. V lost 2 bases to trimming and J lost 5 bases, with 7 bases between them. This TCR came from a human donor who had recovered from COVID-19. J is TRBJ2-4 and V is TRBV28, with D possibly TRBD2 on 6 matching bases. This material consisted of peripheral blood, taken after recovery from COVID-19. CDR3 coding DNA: TGTGCCAGCAGTTTAGGAGGGCAAAACATTCAGTACTTC. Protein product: CASSLGGQNIQYF.